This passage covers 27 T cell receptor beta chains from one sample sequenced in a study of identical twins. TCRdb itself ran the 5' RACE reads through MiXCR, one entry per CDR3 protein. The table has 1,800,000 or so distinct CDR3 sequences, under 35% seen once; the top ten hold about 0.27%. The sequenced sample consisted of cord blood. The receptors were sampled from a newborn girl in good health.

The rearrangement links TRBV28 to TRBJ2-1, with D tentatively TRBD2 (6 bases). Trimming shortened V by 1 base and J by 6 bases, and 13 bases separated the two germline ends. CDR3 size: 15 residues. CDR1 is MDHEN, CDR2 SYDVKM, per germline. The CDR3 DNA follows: TGTGCCAGCAGTTTATCTTCCCTAGCGAGCAATGAGCAGTTCTTC. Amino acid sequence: CASSLSSLASNEQFF.

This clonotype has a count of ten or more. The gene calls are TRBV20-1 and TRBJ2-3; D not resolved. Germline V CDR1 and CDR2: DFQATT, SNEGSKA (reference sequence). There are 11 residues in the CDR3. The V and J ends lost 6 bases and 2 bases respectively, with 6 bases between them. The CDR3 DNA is TGCAGTGCAAGTTTCACAGATACGCAGTATTTT. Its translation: CSASFTDTQYF.

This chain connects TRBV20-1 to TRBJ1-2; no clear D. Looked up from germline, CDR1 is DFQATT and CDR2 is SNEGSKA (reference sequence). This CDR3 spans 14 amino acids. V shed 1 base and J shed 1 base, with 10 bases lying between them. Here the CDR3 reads CSARAFRYNYGYTF. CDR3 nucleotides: TGCAGTGCTAGAGCCTTCCGGTATAACTATGGCTACACCTTC.

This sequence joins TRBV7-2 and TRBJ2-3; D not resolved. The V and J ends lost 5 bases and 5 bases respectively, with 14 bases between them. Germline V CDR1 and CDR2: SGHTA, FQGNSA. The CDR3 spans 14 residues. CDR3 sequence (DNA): TGTGCCAGCAGCCCAAGTACCATTAAAGATACGCAGTATTTT. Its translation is CASSPSTIKDTQYF. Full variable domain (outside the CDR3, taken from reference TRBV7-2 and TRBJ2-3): GAGVSQSPSNKVTEKGKDVELRCDPISGHTALYWYRQSLGQGLEFLIYFQGNSAPDKSGLPSDRFSAERTGGSVSTLTIQRTQQEDSAVYLCASSPSTIKDTQYFGPGTRLTVL.

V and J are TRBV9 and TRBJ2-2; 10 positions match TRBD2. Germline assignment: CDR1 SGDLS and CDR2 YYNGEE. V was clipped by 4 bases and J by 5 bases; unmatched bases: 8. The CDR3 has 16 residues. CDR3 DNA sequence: TGTGCCAGCAGCTCCCGGACTAGCGGCCAAACCGGGGAGCTGTTTTTT. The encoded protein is CASSSRTSGQTGELFF.

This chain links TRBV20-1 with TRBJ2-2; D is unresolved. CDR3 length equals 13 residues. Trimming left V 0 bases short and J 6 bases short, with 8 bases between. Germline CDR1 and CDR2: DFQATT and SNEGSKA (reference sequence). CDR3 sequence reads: CSARDLVPGELFF. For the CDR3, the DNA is TGCAGTGCTAGAGATCTGGTTCCCGGGGAGCTGTTTTTT.

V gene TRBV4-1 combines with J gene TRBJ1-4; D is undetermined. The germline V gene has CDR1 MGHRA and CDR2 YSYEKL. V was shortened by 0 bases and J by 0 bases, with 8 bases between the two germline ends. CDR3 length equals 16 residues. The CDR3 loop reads CASSQEFGTTNEKLFF. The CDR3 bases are TGCGCCAGCAGCCAAGAATTCGGGACAACTAATGAAAAACTGTTTTTT.

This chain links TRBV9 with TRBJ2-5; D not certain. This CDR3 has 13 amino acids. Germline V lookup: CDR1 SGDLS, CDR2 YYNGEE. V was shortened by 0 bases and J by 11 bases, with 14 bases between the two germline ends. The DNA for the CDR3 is TGTGCCAGCAGCGTAGTCGGATTCGATGAGCAGTACTTC. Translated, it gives CASSVVGFDEQYF.

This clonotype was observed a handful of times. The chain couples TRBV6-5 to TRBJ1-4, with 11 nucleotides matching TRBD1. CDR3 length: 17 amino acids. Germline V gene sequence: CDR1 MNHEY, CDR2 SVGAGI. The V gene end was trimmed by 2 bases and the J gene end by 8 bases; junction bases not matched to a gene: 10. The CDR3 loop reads CASSYADRGRLGEKLFF. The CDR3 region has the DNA TGTGCCAGCAGTTACGCGGACAGGGGGCGGCTGGGAGAAAAACTGTTTTTT.

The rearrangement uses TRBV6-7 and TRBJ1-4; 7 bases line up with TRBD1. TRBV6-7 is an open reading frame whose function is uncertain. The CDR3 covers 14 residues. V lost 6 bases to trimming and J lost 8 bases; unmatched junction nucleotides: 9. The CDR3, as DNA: TGTGCCAGCAGCCTCGGCAGGGGGTTCGAAAAACTGTTTTTT. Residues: CASSLGRGFEKLFF.

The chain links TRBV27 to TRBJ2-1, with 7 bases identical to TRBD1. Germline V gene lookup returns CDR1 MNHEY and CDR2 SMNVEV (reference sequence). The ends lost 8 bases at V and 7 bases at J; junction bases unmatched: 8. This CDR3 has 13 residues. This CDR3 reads CASAGQAMNEQFF. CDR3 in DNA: TGTGCCAGCGCCGGACAGGCGATGAATGAGCAGTTCTTC.

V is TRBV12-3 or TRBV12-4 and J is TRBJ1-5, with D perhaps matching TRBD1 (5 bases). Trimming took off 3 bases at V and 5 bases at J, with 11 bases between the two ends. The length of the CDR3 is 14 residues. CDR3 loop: CASSFRGLDQPQHF. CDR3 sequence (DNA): TGTGCCAGCAGTTTTAGGGGTCTGGATCAGCCCCAGCATTTT.

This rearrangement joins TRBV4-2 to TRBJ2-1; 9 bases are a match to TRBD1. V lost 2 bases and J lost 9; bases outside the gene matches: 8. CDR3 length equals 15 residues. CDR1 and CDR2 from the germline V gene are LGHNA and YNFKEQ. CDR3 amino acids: CASSQRDREYGEQFF. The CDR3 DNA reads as TGTGCCAGCAGCCAAAGGGACAGGGAGTACGGTGAGCAGTTCTTC.

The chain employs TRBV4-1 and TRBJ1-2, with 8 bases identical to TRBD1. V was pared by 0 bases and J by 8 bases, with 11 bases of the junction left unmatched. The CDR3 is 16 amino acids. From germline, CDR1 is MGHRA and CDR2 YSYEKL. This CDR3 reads CASSQDPGQGALGYTF. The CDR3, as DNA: TGCGCCAGCAGCCAAGATCCAGGACAGGGAGCCCTAGGCTACACCTTC.

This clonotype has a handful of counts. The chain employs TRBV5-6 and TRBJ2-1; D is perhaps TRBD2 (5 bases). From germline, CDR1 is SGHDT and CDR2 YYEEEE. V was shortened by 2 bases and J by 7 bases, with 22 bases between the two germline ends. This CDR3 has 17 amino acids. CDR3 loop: CASSLRGGADVWNEQFF. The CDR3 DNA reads TGTGCCAGCAGCTTACGCGGAGGAGCAGATGTCTGGAATGAGCAGTTCTTC. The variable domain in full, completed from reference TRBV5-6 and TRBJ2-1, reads DAGVTQSPTHLIKTRGQQVTLRCSPKSGHDTVSWYQQALGQGPQFIFQYYEEEERQRGNFPDRFSGHQFPNYSSELNVNALLLGDSALYLCASSLRGGADVWNEQFFGPGTRLTVL.

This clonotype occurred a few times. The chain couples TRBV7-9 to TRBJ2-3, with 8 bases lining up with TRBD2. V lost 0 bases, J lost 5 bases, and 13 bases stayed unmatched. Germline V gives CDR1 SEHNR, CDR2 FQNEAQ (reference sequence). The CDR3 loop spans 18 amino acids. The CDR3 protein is CASSLATHRGGLEDTQYF. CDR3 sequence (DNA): TGTGCCAGCAGCTTAGCGACCCACCGGGGGGGCCTTGAAGATACGCAGTATTTT.

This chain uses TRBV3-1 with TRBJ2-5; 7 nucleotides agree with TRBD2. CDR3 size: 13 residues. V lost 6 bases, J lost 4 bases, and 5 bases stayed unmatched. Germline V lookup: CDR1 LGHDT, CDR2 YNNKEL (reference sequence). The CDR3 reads CASSSGRVETQYF. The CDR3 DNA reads TGTGCCAGCAGTTCGGGGAGGGTAGAGACCCAGTACTTC.

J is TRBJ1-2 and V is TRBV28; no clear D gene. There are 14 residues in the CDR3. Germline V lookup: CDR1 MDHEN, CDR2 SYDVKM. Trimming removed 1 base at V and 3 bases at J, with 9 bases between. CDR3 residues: CASSLYAPHYGYTF. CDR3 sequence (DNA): TGTGCCAGCAGTTTATACGCACCCCACTATGGCTACACCTTC.

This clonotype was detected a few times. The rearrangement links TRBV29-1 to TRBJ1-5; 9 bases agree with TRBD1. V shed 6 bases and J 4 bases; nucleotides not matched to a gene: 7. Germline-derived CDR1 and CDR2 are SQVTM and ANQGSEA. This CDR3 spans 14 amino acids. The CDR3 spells CSVGTGRENQPQHF. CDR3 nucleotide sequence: TGCAGCGTGGGGACAGGGCGGGAGAATCAGCCCCAGCATTTT.

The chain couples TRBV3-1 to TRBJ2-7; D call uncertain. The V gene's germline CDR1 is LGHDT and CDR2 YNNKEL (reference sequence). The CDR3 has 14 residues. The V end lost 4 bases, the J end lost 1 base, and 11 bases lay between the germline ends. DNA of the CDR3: TGTGCCAGCAGCCTGGGCAGCCAATCCTACGAGCAGTACTTC. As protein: CASSLGSQSYEQYF.

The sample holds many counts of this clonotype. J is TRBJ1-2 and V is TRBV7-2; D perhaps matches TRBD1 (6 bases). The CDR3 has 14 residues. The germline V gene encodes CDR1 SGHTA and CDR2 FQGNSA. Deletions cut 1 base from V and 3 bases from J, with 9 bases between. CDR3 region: CASSLVSGDYGYTF. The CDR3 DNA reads TGTGCCAGCAGCTTAGTGTCAGGGGACTATGGCTACACCTTC.

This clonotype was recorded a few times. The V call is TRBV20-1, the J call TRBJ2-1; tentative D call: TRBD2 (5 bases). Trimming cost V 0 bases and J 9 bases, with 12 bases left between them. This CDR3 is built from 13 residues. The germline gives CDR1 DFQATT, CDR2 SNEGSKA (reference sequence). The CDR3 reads CSARDHLAGEQFF. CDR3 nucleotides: TGCAGTGCTAGAGACCATCTAGCTGGTGAGCAGTTCTTC.

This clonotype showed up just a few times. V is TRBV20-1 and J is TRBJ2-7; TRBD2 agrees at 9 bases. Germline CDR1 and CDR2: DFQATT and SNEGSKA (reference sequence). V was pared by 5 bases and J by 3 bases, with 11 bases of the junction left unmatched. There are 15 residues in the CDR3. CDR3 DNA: TGCAGTGCTTCCCCCTGGACTAGCGTGCTCTACGAGCAGTACTTC. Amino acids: CSASPWTSVLYEQYF.

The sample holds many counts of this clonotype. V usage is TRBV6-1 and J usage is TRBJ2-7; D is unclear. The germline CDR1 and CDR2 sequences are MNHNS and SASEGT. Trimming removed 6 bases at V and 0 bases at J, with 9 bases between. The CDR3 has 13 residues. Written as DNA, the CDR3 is TGTGCCAGCAGAGGCGGAAGCTCCTACGAGCAGTACTTC. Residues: CASRGGSSYEQYF.

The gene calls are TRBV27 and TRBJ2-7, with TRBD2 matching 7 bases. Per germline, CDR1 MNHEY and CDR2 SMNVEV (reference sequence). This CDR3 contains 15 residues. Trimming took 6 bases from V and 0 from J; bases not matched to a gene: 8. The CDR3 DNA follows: TGTGCCAGCAGCGCACTAGCGCAATACTCCTACGAGCAGTACTTC. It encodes CASSALAQYSYEQYF.

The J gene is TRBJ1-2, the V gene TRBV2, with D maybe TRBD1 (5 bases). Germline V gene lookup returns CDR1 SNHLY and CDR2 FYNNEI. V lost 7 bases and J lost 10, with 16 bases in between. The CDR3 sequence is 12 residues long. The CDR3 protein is CASKQESGDYTF. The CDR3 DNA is TGTGCCAGCAAACAGGAAAGTGGTGACTACACCTTC.

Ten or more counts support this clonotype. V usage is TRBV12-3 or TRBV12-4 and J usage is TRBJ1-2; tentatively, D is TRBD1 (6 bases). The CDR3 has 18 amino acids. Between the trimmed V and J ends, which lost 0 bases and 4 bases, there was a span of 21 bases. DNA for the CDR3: TGTGCCAGCAGTTTAGCTTGGGGAGGACAGAAAGCGATCTATGGCTACACCTTC. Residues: CASSLAWGGQKAIYGYTF.